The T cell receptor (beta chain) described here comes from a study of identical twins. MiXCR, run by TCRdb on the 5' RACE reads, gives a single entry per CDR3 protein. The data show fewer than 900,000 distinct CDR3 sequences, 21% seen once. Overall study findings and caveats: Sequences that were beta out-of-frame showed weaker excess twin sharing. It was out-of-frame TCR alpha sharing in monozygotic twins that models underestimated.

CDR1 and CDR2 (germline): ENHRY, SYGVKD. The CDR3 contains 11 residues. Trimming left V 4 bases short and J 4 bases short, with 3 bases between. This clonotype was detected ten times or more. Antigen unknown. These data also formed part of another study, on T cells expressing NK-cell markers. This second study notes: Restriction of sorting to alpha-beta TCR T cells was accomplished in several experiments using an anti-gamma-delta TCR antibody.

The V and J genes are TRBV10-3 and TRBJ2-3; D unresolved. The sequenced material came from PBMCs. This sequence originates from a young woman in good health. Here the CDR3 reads CAISGADTQYF. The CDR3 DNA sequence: TGTGCCATCAGTGGGGCAGATACGCAGTATTTT.